This TCR beta chain was documented in a study of beta chain features in type 1 diabetes. Study conclusions and caveats: Sampled from patients, naive, central memory and Treg TCRB repertoires appeared more similar than those sampled from healthy donors.

The investigators reverse transcribed all of the isolated RNA, so they sequenced expressed TCRB transcripts. Only in-frame clones appear in the TCRdb table, and some are missing; sequencing was by immunoSEQ multiplex PCR. The sample lists hundreds of thousands of clones; around 30% were seen once. This clone has just a few counts. The antigen is undetermined. Trimming stripped 1 base from V and 7 bases from J, with 13 bases between. The CDR3 consists of 13 residues. The germline V gene has CDR1 SQVTM and CDR2 ANQGSEA. The sequenced material came from naive CD4+ T cells from blood. The sequence was obtained from a man between 18 and 35 years old in good health. This chain joins TRBV29-1 and TRBJ1-1; D ambiguous. Here the CDR3 DNA reads TGCAGCGTTGAAGGGGGTTTGGGTATTGAAGCTTTCTTT. It is translated as CSVEGGLGIEAFF.